The 26 T cell receptor beta chains below come from one sample, sequenced in a study of Graves' ophthalmopathy and Graves' hyperthyroidism. From RNA, the CDR3 regions of TCR beta chains were amplified and sequenced. HTBI primers primed a first-round RT-PCR, and a second-round multiplex PCR followed. Via MiXCR, TCRdb re-called the multiplex PCR reads, giving one row per CDR3 protein. The sample holds about 1.1 million distinct CDR3 sequences, about two fifths seen once. Sequenced material: peripheral blood or thyroid tissue (not recorded which). The receptors originated from an adult man with Graves' hyperthyroidism.

This clonotype has ten or more counts. This sequence joins TRBV14 and TRBJ2-7; 9 bases match TRBD1. Germline V CDR1 and CDR2: SGHDN, FVKESK. V was clipped by 2 bases and J by 6 bases; unmatched bases: 5. The CDR3 sequence is 14 residues long. DNA of the CDR3: TGTGCCAGCAGCCAATACAGGGGGCCGGGCGAGCAGTACTTC. Translated, it gives CASSQYRGPGEQYF. Drawing the rest from reference TRBV14 and TRBJ2-7, the complete variable domain is EAGVTQFPSHSVIEKGQTVTLRCDPISGHDNLYWYRRVMGKEIKFLLHFVKESKQDESGMPNNRFLAERTGGTYSTLKVQPAELEDSGVYFCASSQYRGPGEQYFGPGTRLTVT.

As concerns this clonotype: A much larger clone differs by one base, so this may be a read error. The V gene is TRBV14, the J gene TRBJ2-7; D may be TRBD1 (5 bases). Trimming removed 3 bases from V and 5 bases from J, with 17 bases in between. CDR1 and CDR2 from the germline V gene are SGHDN and FVKESK. CDR3 length: 15 residues. The CDR3 reads CASSHVPGSTHEQYF. For the CDR3, the DNA is TGTGCCAGCAGCCACGTTCCAGGGTCGACCCACGAGCAGTACTTC. The whole variable domain, filled in from reference TRBV14 and TRBJ2-7, reads EAGVTQFPSHSVIEKGQTVTLRCDPISGHDNLYWYRRVMGKEIKFLLHFVKESKQDESGMPNNRFLAERTGGTYSTLKVQPAELEDSGVYFCASSHVPGSTHEQYFGPGTRLTVT.

This chain links TRBV19 with TRBJ2-7; 8 bases align to TRBD1. After removal of 4 bases from V and 2 bases from J, the junction contained 7 bases not matched to a gene. Germline V gives CDR1 LNHDA, CDR2 SQIVND (reference sequence). The CDR3 extends over 15 amino acids. Here the CDR3 DNA reads TGTGCCAGTAGTAACTCCGGGACAGGCACCTACGAGCAGTACTTC. Its translation is CASSNSGTGTYEQYF.

This clonotype has at least ten counts. The chain has TRBV5-5 and TRBJ1-2; tentatively, D is TRBD1 (6 bases). V shed 4 bases and J shed 1 base, with 14 bases lying between them. The CDR3 consists of 15 residues. CDR1 and CDR2 from the germline V gene are SGHKS and YYEKEE (reference sequence). Written as DNA, the CDR3 is TGTGCCAGCAGCCCGTCCGGGACAATTAACTATGGCTACACCTTC. Its translation is CASSPSGTINYGYTF.

Only one count was recorded for this clonotype. A read error is likely here: a far larger clone is one base away. J is TRBJ2-2 and V is TRBV9, with D unresolved. The CDR3 contains 12 residues. Germline V gives CDR1 SGDLS, CDR2 YYNGEE. The DNA of the CDR3 is TGTGCCATCAGCGTAGTTGGCGGGGAGCTGTTTTTT. As protein: CAISVVGGELFF. Full variable domain (rest looked up from reference TRBV9 and TRBJ2-2): DSGVTQTPKHLITATGQRVTLRCSPRSGDLSVYWYQQSLDQGLQFLIQYYNGEERAKGNILERFSAQQFPDLHSELNLSSLELGDSALYFCAISVVGGELFFGEGSRLTVL.

A few counts support this clonotype. This sequence joins TRBV20-1 and TRBJ1-2; D ambiguous. Trimming pared 1 base from V and 7 bases from J, leaving 16 bases between. The germline gives CDR1 DFQATT, CDR2 SNEGSKA (reference sequence). This CDR3 spans 14 amino acids. CDR3 sequence reads: CSARAVPQSFGYTF. The CDR3 bases are TGCAGTGCTAGAGCAGTGCCGCAAAGTTTTGGCTACACCTTC.

The table lists this clonotype with a few counts. The rearrangement links TRBV12-3 or TRBV12-4 to TRBJ2-6; 8 bases match TRBD1. With V trimmed by 8 bases and J by 2 bases, 17 bases remained unmatched. CDR3 length equals 19 residues. The chain's CDR3 is CASRTQGGQGSAGANVLTF. CDR3 DNA sequence: TGTGCCAGCCGGACCCAGGGCGGACAGGGTTCCGCTGGGGCCAACGTCCTGACTTTC.

The V and J genes are TRBV7-8 and TRBJ1-6, with TRBD1 matching over 12 bases. The CDR3 runs 15 residues. CDR1 is SGHVS and CDR2 is FQNEAQ in the germline V gene. J was trimmed by 10 bases and V by 6 bases; bases with no gene match: 7. The CDR3 spells CASRSGTGGVSPLHF. The CDR3 DNA reads as TGTGCCAGCAGGTCTGGGACAGGGGGCGTCTCACCCCTCCACTTT.

The V and J genes are TRBV7-6 and TRBJ2-5; either TRBD1 or TRBD2 may supply D (5 bases each). The CDR3 has 15 amino acids. Germline CDR1 reads SGHVS; CDR2 reads FNYEAQ. With 5 bases removed from V and 1 base from J, the gap between germline ends came to 14 bases. The CDR3 is CASSPGVTVQETQYF. The CDR3 coding sequence is TGTGCCAGCAGCCCCGGGGTGACAGTCCAAGAGACCCAGTACTTC.

Many counts were recorded for this clonotype. This chain uses TRBV20-1 with TRBJ1-3, with D uncertain. The germline V gene encodes CDR1 DFQATT and CDR2 SNEGSKA (reference sequence). This CDR3 is 11 amino acids long. Trimming removed 3 bases from V and 3 bases from J, with 3 bases in between. CDR3 protein: CSARFGNTIYF. CDR3 coding DNA: TGCAGTGCTAGGTTTGGAAACACCATATATTTT.

V is TRBV2 and J is TRBJ1-1; D unclear. Deletions cut 10 bases from V and 2 bases from J, with 14 bases between. This CDR3 comprises 13 residues. CDR1 SNHLY and CDR2 FYNNEI come from the germline V gene. The CDR3 nucleotides read TGTGCCACTGGATGGACGGTAAACACTGAAGCTTTCTTT. Protein sequence: CATGWTVNTEAFF.

This clonotype was seen more than once but under ten times. This rearrangement joins TRBV7-8 to TRBJ1-1; unclear D gene. V lost 5 bases and J lost 3, with 10 bases in between. There are 13 residues in the CDR3. Germline CDR1 SGHVS, CDR2 FQNEAQ. The CDR3 DNA reads TGTGCCAGCAGCCACCGGGAGGACACTGAAGCTTTCTTT. Protein sequence: CASSHREDTEAFF.

The V and J genes are TRBV12-3 or TRBV12-4 and TRBJ1-1; TRBD1 agrees at 9 bases. This CDR3 is 15 amino acids long. With 5 bases clipped from V and 3 bases from J, the junction kept 7 bases outside the gene matches. CDR3 coding DNA: TGTGCCAGCAGTGTCCTAGGACAGGGGCACACTGAAGCTTTCTTT. Translated: CASSVLGQGHTEAFF.

For this clonotype: Compared with germline, one end of the junction differs, possibly owing to a read error. The chain combines TRBV2 with TRBJ1-4; D not certain. Germline CDR1 and CDR2: SNHLY and FYNNEI. The CDR3 is 15 amino acids. The CDR3 nucleotides are TGTGCCAGCAGTGGAGCGGGATCAACTGATGAAAAACTGTTTTTT. Translated, it gives CASSGAGSTDEKLFF.

This chain connects TRBV20-1 to TRBJ2-7; D may be TRBD1 (7 bases). This CDR3 has 15 residues. Germline CDR1 and CDR2: DFQATT and SNEGSKA (reference sequence). V shed 2 bases and J shed 7 bases, with 21 bases lying between them. CDR3 sequence reads: CSARHVRGDRGEQYF. The CDR3 DNA sequence: TGCAGTGCTAGACACGTAAGGGGGGACAGAGGTGAGCAGTACTTC.

The rearrangement joins TRBV29-1 to TRBJ2-7, with 7 bases matching TRBD1. Germline CDR1 and CDR2: SQVTM and ANQGSEA. The trim removed 7 bases at V and 3 bases at J, leaving 30 bases unmatched. The CDR3 runs 20 residues. CDR3 in amino acids: CSGVDRALLGARDKYYEQYF. The DNA for the CDR3 is TGCAGCGGAGTTGACAGGGCCCTACTCGGCGCCCGGGACAAGTACTACGAGCAGTACTTC.

The chain employs TRBV7-2 and TRBJ2-2, with TRBD2 matching 11 bases. The CDR3 consists of 16 residues. CDR1 and CDR2 from the germline V gene are SGHTA and FQGNSA. With V trimmed by 5 bases and J by 9 bases, 11 bases remained unmatched. The CDR3 is CASSIRGTSGPRELFF. The DNA of the CDR3 is TGTGCCAGCAGCATCCGGGGGACTAGCGGCCCGAGGGAGCTGTTTTTT.

As regards this clonotype: A clone one base away is much larger, so this may be a read error. CDR3 protein: CASTSVVGWGPPLHF. CDR3 nucleotide sequence: TGTGCCAGCACCTCCGTAGTAGGTTGGGGTCCACCCCTCCACTTT. The V gene is TRBV7-2, the J gene TRBJ1-6; no firm D call. The germline V and J ends were trimmed by 7 bases and 11 bases, with 21 bases remaining between them. CDR3 size: 15 residues. Germline CDR1 is SGHTA and CDR2 is FQGNSA.

This clonotype was recorded once. V and J are TRBV7-9 and TRBJ2-2; maybe TRBD2 (5 bases). Germline CDR1 is SEHNR and CDR2 is FQNEAQ (reference sequence). This CDR3 spans 14 amino acids. V shed 6 bases and J shed 1 base, with 9 bases lying between them. In DNA form, the CDR3 reads TGTGCCAGCAGTAACACTAGGAACACCGGGGAGCTGTTTTTT. Protein: CASSNTRNTGELFF.

The chain employs TRBV15 and TRBJ1-5, with D tentatively TRBD1 (6 bases). Germline V gene data show CDR1 as LNHNV and CDR2 as YYDKDF (reference sequence). This CDR3 has 15 residues. Trimming pared 7 bases from V and 7 bases from J, leaving 20 bases between. The CDR3 loop reads CATNKKGGGKQPQHF. The CDR3 region has the DNA TGTGCCACCAACAAGAAAGGGGGAGGGAAACAGCCCCAGCATTTT.

This clonotype was detected only a few times. The chain carries TRBV20-1 and TRBJ1-6; D gene ambiguous. The CDR3 loop spans 14 amino acids. The germline gives CDR1 DFQATT, CDR2 SNEGSKA (reference sequence). V lost 3 bases to trimming and J lost 4 bases, with 10 bases between them. CDR3 DNA sequence: TGCAGTGCTAGTGGCGGAGATTATAATTCACCCCTCCACTTT. Translated, it gives CSASGGDYNSPLHF.

The rearrangement joins TRBV3-1 to TRBJ1-4; D remains ambiguous. CDR1 and CDR2 from the germline V gene are LGHDT and YNNKEL (reference sequence). Trimming removed 0 bases at V and 2 bases at J, with 1 base between. The CDR3 totals 13 residues. CDR3 sequence reads: CASSQETNEKLFF. Written as DNA, the CDR3 is TGTGCCAGCAGCCAAGAGACTAATGAAAAACTGTTTTTT.

This clonotype was found many times. The rearrangement joins TRBV29-1 to TRBJ1-2, with 10 bases aligning to TRBD1. The CDR3 loop spans 14 amino acids. V trimming: 7 bases; J trimming: 0 bases; junction bases outside the gene matches: 5. From germline, CDR1 is SQVTM and CDR2 ANQGSEA. The CDR3: CSGGQGGTNYGYTF. The CDR3 DNA is TGCAGCGGAGGACAGGGGGGGACTAACTATGGCTACACCTTC. Combining the CDR3 with reference TRBV29-1 and TRBJ1-2 gives the whole variable domain SAVISQKPSRDICQRGTSLTIQCQVDSQVTMMFWYRQQPGQSLTLIATANQGSEATYESGFVIDKFPISRPNLTFSTLTVSNMSPEDSSIYLCSGGQGGTNYGYTFGSGTRLTVV.

J is TRBJ2-5 and V is TRBV20-1; D could derive from TRBD1 or TRBD2 (7 bases each). The CDR3 has 16 amino acids. V gave up 3 bases and J gave up 2 bases, with 19 bases separating them. Germline CDR1 and CDR2: DFQATT and SNEGSKA (reference sequence). The CDR3 here is CSARGGGRGEQETQYF. The CDR3 DNA reads TGCAGTGCTAGGGGAGGGGGCAGAGGCGAACAAGAGACCCAGTACTTC.

V is TRBV29-1 and J is TRBJ2-6, with D uncertain. The germline CDR1 and CDR2 sequences are SQVTM and ANQGSEA. The V and J ends lost 3 bases and 9 bases respectively, with 9 bases between them. CDR3 length equals 12 residues. The DNA for the CDR3 is TGCAGCGTTGAGACCAGTGACAACGTCCTGACTTTC. It yields the protein CSVETSDNVLTF.

The genes are TRBV7-9 and TRBJ1-3; D ambiguous. This CDR3 is built from 15 residues. Germline-derived CDR1 and CDR2 are SEHNR and FQNEAQ (reference sequence). V shed 5 bases and J shed 0 bases, with 11 bases lying between them. Here the CDR3 reads CASSVEESSGNTIYF. CDR3 nucleotides: TGTGCCAGCAGCGTAGAGGAAAGCTCTGGAAACACCATATATTTT.